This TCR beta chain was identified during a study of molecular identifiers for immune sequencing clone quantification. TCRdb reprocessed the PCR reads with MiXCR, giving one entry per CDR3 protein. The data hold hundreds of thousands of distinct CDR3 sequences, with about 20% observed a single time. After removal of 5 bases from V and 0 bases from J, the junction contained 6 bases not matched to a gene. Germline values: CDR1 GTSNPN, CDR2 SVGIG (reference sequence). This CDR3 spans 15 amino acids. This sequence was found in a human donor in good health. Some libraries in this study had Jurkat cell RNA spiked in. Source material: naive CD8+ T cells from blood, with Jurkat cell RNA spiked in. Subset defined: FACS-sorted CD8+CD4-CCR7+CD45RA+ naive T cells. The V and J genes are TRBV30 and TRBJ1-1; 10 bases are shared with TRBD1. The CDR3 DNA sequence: TGTGCCTGGGGGACAGGGGAGGCGATGAACACTGAAGCTTTCTTT. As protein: CAWGTGEAMNTEAFF.